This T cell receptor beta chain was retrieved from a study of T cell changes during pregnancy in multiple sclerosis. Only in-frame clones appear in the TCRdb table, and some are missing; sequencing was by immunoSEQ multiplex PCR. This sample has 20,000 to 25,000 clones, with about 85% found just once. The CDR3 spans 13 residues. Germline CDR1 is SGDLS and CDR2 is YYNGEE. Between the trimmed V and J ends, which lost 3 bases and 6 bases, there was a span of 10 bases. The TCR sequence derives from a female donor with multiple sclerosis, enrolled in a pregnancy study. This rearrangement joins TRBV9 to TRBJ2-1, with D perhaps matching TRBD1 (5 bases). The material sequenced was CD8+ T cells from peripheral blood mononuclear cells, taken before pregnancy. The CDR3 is CASSGDSANEQFF. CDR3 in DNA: TGTGCCAGCAGCGGAGACAGCGCCAATGAGCAGTTCTTC. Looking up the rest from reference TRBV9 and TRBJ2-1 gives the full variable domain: DSGVTQTPKHLITATGQRVTLRCSPRSGDLSVYWYQQSLDQGLQFLIQYYNGEERAKGNILERFSAQQFPDLHSELNLSSLELGDSALYFCASSGDSANEQFFGPGTRLTVL.